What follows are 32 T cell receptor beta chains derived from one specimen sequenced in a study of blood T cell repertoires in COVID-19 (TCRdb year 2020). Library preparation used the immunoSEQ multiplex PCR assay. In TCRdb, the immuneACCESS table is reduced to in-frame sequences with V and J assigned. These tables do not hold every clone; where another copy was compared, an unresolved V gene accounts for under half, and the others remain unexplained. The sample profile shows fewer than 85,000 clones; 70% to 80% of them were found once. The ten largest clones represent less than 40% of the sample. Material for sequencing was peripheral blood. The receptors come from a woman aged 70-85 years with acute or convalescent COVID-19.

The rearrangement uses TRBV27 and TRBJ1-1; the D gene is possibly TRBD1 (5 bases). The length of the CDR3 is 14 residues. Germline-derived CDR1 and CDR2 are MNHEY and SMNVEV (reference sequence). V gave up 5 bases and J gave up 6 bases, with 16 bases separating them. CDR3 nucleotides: TGTGCCAGCAGTAAGGGGCCGATGGTGGCTGAAGCTTTCTTT. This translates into CASSKGPMVAEAFF.

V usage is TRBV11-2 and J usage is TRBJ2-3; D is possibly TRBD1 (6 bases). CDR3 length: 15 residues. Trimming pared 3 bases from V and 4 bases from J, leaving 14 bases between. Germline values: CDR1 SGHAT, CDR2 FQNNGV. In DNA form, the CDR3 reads TGTGCCAGCAGCTTCTCAGGGGATTCGGCAGATACGCAGTATTTT. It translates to CASSFSGDSADTQYF.

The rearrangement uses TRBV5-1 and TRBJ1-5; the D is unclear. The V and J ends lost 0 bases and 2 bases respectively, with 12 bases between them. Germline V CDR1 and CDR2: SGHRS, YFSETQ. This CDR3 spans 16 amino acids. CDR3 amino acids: CASSLESSVGNQPQHF. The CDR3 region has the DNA TGCGCCAGCAGCTTGGAGTCGTCGGTGGGCAATCAGCCCCAGCATTTT.

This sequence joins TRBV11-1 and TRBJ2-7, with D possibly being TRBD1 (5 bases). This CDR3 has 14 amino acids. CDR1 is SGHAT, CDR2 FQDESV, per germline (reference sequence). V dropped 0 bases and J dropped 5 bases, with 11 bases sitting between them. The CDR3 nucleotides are TGTGCCAGCAGCTTAGCGCGGACATACGACGAGCAGTACTTC. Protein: CASSLARTYDEQYF. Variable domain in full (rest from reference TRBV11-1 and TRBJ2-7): EAEVAQSPRYKITEKSQAVAFWCDPISGHATLYWYRQILGQGPELLVQFQDESVVDDSQLPKDRFSAERLKGVDSTLKIQPAELGDSAMYLCASSLARTYDEQYFGPGTRLTVT.

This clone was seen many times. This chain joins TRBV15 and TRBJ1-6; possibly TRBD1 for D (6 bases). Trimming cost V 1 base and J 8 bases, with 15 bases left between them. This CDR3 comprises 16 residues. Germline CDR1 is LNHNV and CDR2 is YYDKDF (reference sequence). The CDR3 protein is CATSRADSSLDSPLHF. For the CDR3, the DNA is TGTGCCACCAGCAGAGCGGACAGTTCATTGGATTCACCCCTCCACTTT.

In nucleotides, the CDR3 is TGTGCCATCAGTCTCAAGGTGGAGGGATCCTACGAGCAGTACTTC. Encoded protein: CAISLKVEGSYEQYF. V and J are TRBV10-3 and TRBJ2-7; D is perhaps TRBD2 (6 bases). Deletions cut 5 bases from V and 1 base from J, with 15 bases between. The CDR3 is made up of 15 amino acids. Germline V gene sequence: CDR1 ENHRY, CDR2 SYGVKD.

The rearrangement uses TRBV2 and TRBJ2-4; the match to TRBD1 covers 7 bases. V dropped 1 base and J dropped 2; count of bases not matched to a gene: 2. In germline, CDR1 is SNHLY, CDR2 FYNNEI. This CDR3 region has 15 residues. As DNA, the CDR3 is TGTGCCAGCAGTGAAGACAGGGGCCCCAAAAACATTCAGTACTTC. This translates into CASSEDRGPKNIQYF. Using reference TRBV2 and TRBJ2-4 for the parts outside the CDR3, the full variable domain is EPEVTQTPSHQVTQMGQEVILRCVPISNHLYFYWYRQILGQKVEFLVSFYNNEISEKSEIFDDQFSVERPDGSNFTLKIRSTKLEDSAMYFCASSEDRGPKNIQYFGAGTRLSVL.

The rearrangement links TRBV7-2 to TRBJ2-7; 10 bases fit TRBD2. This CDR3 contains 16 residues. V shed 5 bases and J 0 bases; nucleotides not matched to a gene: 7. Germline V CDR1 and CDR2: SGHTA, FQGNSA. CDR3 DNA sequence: TGTGCCAGCAGCCTCGCTAGCGGGAGTACCTCCTACGAGCAGTACTTC. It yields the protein CASSLASGSTSYEQYF.

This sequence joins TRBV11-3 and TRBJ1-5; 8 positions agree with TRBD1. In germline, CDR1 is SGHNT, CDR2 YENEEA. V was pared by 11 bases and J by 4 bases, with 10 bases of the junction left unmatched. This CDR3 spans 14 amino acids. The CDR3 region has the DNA TGTGCCTTCAGGGACAGGTTCGAGAATCAGCCCCAGCATTTT. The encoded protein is CAFRDRFENQPQHF. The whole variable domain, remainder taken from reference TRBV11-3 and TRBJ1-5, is EAGVVQSPRYKIIEKKQPVAFWCNPISGHNTLYWYLQNLGQGPELLIRYENEEAVDDSQLPKDRFSAERLKGVDSTLKIQPAELGDSAVYLCAFRDRFENQPQHFGDGTRLSIL.

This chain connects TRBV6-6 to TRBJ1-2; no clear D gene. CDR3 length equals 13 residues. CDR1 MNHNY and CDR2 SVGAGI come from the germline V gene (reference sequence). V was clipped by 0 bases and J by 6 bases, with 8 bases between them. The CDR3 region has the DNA TGTGCCAGCAGTTACTCGCTCAGCGATGGCTACACCTTC. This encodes CASSYSLSDGYTF.

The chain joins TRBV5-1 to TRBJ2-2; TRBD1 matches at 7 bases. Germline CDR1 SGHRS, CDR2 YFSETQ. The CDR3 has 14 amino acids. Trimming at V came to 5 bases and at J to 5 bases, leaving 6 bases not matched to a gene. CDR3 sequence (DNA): TGCGCCAGCAGGCTCGACAGGGTAACCGGGGAGCTGTTTTTT. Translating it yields CASRLDRVTGELFF.

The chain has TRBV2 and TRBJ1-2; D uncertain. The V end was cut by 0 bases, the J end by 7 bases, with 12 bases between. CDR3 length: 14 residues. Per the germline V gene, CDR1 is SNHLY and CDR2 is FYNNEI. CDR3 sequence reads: CASSEAMSLGGYTF. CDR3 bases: TGTGCCAGCAGTGAAGCGATGTCCCTCGGTGGCTACACCTTC. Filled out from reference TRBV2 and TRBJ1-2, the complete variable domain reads EPEVTQTPSHQVTQMGQEVILRCVPISNHLYFYWYRQILGQKVEFLVSFYNNEISEKSEIFDDQFSVERPDGSNFTLKIRSTKLEDSAMYFCASSEAMSLGGYTFGSGTRLTVV.

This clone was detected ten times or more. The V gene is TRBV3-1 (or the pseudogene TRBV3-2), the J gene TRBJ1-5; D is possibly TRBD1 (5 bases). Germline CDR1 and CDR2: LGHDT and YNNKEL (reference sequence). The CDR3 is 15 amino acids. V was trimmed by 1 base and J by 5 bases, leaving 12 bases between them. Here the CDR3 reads CASSQGWGGDQPQHF. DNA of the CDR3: TGTGCCAGCAGCCAAGGGTGGGGCGGGGATCAGCCCCAGCATTTT.

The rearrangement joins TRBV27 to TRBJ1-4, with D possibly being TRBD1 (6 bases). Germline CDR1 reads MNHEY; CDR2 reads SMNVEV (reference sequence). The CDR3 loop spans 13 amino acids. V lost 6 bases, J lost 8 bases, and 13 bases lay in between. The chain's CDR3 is CASSRGLGEKLFF. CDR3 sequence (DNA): TGTGCCAGCAGCAGGGGTCTTGGGGAAAAACTGTTTTTT.

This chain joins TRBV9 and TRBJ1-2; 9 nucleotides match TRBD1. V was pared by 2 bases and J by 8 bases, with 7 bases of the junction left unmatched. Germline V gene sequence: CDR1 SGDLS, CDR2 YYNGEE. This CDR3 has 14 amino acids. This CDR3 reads CASSVRTGDLGYTF. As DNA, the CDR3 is TGTGCCAGCAGCGTCCGGACAGGGGATCTCGGCTACACCTTC.

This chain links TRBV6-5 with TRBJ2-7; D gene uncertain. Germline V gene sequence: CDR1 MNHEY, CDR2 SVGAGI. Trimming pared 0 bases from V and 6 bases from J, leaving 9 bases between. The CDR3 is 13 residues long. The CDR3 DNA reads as TGTGCCAGCAGTTACTCGAAAACGAGCGAGCAGTACTTC. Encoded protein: CASSYSKTSEQYF.

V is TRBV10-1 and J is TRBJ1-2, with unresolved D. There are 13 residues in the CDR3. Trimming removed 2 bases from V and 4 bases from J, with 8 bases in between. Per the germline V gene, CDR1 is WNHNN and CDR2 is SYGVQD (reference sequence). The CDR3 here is CASSERRSYGYTF. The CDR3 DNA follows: TGCGCCAGCAGTGAGCGGAGATCCTATGGCTACACCTTC.

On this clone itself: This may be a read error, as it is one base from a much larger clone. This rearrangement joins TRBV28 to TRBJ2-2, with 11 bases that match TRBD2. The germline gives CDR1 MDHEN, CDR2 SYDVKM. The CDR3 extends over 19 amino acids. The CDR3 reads CAGSPMGLAVSGNTGELFF. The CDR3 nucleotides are TGTGCCGGCAGTCCAATGGGACTAGCGGTTAGTGGGAACACCGGGGAGCTGTTTTTT.

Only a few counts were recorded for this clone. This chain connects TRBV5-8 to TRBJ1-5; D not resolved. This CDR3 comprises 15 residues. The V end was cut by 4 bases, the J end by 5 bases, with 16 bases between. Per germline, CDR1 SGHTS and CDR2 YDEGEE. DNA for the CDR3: TGTGCCAGCAGCGCTGGCGAACAGAGATATCAGCCCCAGCATTTT. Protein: CASSAGEQRYQPQHF.

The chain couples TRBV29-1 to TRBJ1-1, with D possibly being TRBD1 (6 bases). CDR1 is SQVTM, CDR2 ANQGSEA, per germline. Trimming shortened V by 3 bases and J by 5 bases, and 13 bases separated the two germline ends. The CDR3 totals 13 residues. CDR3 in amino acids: CSVEGGAWTEAFF. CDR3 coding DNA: TGCAGCGTTGAGGGGGGGGCTTGGACTGAAGCTTTCTTT.

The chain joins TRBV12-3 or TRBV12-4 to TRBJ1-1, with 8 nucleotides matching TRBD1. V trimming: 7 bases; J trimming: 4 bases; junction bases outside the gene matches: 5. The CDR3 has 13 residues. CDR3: CASTLTGGTEAFF. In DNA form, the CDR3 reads TGTGCCAGCACTCTAACAGGGGGCACTGAAGCTTTCTTT.

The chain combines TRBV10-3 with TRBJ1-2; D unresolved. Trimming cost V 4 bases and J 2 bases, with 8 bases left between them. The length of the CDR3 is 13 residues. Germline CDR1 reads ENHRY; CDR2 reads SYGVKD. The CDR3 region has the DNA TGTGCCATCAGTGGTAGCCTAAACTATGGCTACACCTTC. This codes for CAISGSLNYGYTF.

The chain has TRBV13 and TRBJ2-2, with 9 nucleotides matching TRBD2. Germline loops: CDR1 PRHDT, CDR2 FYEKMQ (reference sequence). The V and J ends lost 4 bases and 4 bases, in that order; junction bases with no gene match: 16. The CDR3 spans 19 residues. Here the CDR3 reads CASSSNPFAGGALTGELFF. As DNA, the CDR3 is TGTGCCAGCAGCTCGAACCCCTTTGCGGGGGGGGCCCTCACCGGGGAGCTGTTTTTT.

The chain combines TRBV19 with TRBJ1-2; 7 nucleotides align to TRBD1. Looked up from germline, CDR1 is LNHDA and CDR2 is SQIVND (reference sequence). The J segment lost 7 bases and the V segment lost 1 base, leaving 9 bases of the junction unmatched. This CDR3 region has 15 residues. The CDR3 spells CASSIGQGAAGGYTF. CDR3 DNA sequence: TGTGCCAGTAGTATAGGACAGGGCGCGGCGGGTGGCTACACCTTC.

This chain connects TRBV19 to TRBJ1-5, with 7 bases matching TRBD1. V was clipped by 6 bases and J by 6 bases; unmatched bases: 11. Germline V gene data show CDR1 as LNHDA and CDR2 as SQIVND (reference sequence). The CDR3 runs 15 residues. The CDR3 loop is CASSDRDPSLQPQHF. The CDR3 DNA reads TGTGCCAGTAGCGACAGGGACCCAAGCCTTCAGCCCCAGCATTTT.

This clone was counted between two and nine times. CDR3 loop: CASSKGALRPQHF. The CDR3 coding sequence is TGTGCCAGTAGTAAAGGGGCACTGCGGCCCCAGCATTTT. The chain has TRBV19 and TRBJ1-5; TRBD1 might be the D (5 bases). V lost 4 bases to trimming and J lost 9 bases, with 13 bases between them. This CDR3 is built from 13 residues. Per germline, CDR1 LNHDA and CDR2 SQIVND (reference sequence).

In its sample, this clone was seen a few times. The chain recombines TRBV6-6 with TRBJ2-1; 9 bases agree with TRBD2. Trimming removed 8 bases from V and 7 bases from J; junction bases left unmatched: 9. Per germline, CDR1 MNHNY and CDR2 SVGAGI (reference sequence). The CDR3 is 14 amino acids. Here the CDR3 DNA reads TGTGCCAGCCGAACTAGCGGGCAAAGGAATGAGCAGTTCTTC. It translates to CASRTSGQRNEQFF.

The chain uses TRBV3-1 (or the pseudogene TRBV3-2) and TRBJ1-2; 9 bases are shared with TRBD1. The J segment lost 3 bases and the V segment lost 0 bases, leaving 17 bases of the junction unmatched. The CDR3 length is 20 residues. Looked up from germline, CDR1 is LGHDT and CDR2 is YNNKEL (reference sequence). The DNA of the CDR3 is TGTGCCAGCAGCCAAGATCTCATTGCCGGGACAGGGTATTCTTACTATGGCTACACCTTC. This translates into CASSQDLIAGTGYSYYGYTF.

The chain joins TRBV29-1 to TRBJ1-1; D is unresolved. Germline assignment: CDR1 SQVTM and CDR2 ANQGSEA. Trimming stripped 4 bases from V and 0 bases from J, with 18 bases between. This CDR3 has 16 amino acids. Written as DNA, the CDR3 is TGCAGCGTTGGGGCAACGAGAGGCGGGGTGAACACTGAAGCTTTCTTT. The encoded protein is CSVGATRGGVNTEAFF. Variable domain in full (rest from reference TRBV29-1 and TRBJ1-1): SAVISQKPSRDICQRGTSLTIQCQVDSQVTMMFWYRQQPGQSLTLIATANQGSEATYESGFVIDKFPISRPNLTFSTLTVSNMSPEDSSIYLCSVGATRGGVNTEAFFGQGTRLTVV.

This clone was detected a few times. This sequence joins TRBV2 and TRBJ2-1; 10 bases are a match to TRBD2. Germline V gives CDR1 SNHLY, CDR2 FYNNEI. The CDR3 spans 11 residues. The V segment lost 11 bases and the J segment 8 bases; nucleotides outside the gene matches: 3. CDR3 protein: CAWGTSDEQFF. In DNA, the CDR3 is TGTGCCTGGGGGACTAGCGATGAGCAGTTCTTC. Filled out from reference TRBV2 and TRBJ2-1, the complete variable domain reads EPEVTQTPSHQVTQMGQEVILRCVPISNHLYFYWYRQILGQKVEFLVSFYNNEISEKSEIFDDQFSVERPDGSNFTLKIRSTKLEDSAMYFCAWGTSDEQFFGPGTRLTVL.

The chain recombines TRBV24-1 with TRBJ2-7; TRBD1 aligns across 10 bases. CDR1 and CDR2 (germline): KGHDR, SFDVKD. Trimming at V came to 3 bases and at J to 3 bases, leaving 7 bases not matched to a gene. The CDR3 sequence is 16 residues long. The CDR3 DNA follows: TGTGCCACCAGTGATGGCCGGACAGGGGGGATCTACGAGCAGTACTTC. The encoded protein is CATSDGRTGGIYEQYF.

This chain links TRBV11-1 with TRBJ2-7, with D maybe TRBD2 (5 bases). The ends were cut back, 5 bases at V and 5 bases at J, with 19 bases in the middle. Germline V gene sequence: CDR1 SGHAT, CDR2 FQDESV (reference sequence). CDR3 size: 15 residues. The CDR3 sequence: CASSPRMGDRNEQYF. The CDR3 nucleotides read TGTGCCAGCAGCCCTCGGATGGGAGATCGTAACGAGCAGTACTTC.